This T cell receptor beta chain was obtained from a study of identical twins. The CDR3 extends over 18 amino acids. The ends were cut back, 2 bases at V and 0 bases at J, with 19 bases in the middle. Germline CDR1 is WSHSY and CDR2 is SAAADI. TCRdb recomputed calls from the 5' RACE reads with MiXCR, one row per CDR3 protein. In the table there are around 550,000 distinct CDR3 sequences, around 15% of which are singletons. This clonotype has only a few counts. These records were also assigned to another study, of yellow fever vaccine responses in identical twins.

This TCR derives from a woman aged 18-35 years in good health. Sequencing was done on a sample of CD4+ T cells sorted from blood. V usage is TRBV10-2 and J usage is TRBJ1-1; weak D call: TRBD1 (5 bases). CDR3 DNA sequence: TGCGCCAGCAGTGAGACAGGTACCCGGGGACGGATGAACACTGAAGCTTTCTTT. Protein: CASSETGTRGRMNTEAFF.